The entry that follows covers one T cell receptor beta chain sequence. The antigen is unknown. The method was immunoSEQ multiplex PCR; TCRdb's version includes in-frame clones alone and lacks a portion of them. The table lists about 240,000 clones, about 80% of them singletons. CDR1 and CDR2 (germline): MGHRA, YSYEKL. This CDR3 spans 16 amino acids. Trimming stripped 4 bases from V and 1 base from J, with 14 bases between. The sample belongs to a study of Tregs in tolerant kidney transplant recipients. Study conclusions and caveats: Biological reproducibility was not directly addressed, but technical replication error appeared minimal.

The chain combines TRBV4-1 with TRBJ2-1, with D perhaps TRBD2 (6 bases). The TCR sequence derives from a human donor in good health. The material sequenced was CD4+ T cells from blood. In DNA form, the CDR3 reads TGCGCCAGCAGCCCCCAGCGCGGAGGGTCCTACAATGAGCAGTTCTTC. It translates to CASSPQRGGSYNEQFF.